The rows below give T cell receptor beta chains drawn from one sample of a study of CD39 and CD103 CD8 tumor-infiltrating T cells. Clones were read by immunoSEQ multiplex PCR, and TCRdb kept only the in-frame ones, dropping some. Altogether 500 to 650 clones are present, about 70% being singletons, with the ten largest covering more than 30%. Sequenced input: CD39- CD103+ CD8+ T cells sorted from the tumor. The receptors shown here come from a human donor with ovarian cancer. Both conserved end residues are part of each CDR3. D genes are given only for firm matches. Only part of the rows carry a size: once, few, many, or a class if the clone is expanded.

d_call	clone_size	v_call	j_call	cdr3_nt	cdr3_aa
NA	few	TRBV4-1	TRBJ2-7	TGCGCCAGCAGCCCCCTACGGGGAGCATCCTACGAGCAGTACTTC	CASSPLRGASYEQYF
NA	NA	TRBV4-2	TRBJ2-2	TGTGCCAGCAGGATCGGCGGCCAAAACACCGGGGAGCTGTTTTTT	CASRIGGQNTGELFF
TRBD2	NA	TRBV4-2	TRBJ2-1	TGTGCCAGCAGCCTCATAGCGGGAGGGGGGGGCAATGAGCAGTTCTTC	CASSLIAGGGGNEQFF
TRBD1	NA	TRBV7-9	TRBJ1-2	TGTGCCAGCAGCCAAGATCGGGACAGGGGAGGCTACACCTTC	CASSQDRDRGGYTF
TRBD1	NA	TRBV7-8	TRBJ2-7	TGTGCCAGCAGCTACTCGACAGGGATAAGCTACGAGCAGTACTTC	CASSYSTGISYEQYF
NA	NA	TRBV9	TRBJ2-2	TGTGCCAGCAGCGAGGGTAAAACCCGTGGGGCCGGGGAGCTGTTTTTT	CASSEGKTRGAGELFF
NA	NA	TRBV7-6	TRBJ1-1	TGTGCCAGCAGCCCCCTCGGCAGGCCTAACACTGAAGCTTTCTTT	CASSPLGRPNTEAFF
TRBD1	NA	TRBV9	TRBJ2-1	TGTGCCAGCAGCGTGCGACAGGGGACCAGTAATGAGCAGTTCTTC	CASSVRQGTSNEQFF
TRBD1	few	TRBV7-9	TRBJ1-1	TGTGCCAGCACCTATACAGGGGGCCCGGGGACTGAAGCTTTCTTT	CASTYTGGPGTEAFF
TRBD2	NA	TRBV2	TRBJ2-5	TGTGCCAGCGCCGGGAGGGAACGGGGGGGCCTGGAGACCCAGTACTTC	CASAGRERGGLETQYF
NA	NA	TRBV7-9	TRBJ1-4	TGTGCCAGCGCCGCAAATGATGAAAAACTGTTTTTT	CASAANDEKLFF
TRBD1	NA	TRBV15	TRBJ2-7	TGTGCCACCAGCAGAGATCTGGGACAGGGAGGCGAGCAGTACTTC	CATSRDLGQGGEQYF
NA	NA	TRBV5-6	TRBJ1-2	TGTGCCAGCAGCTTAGTAGGGGACTATGGCTACACCTTC	CASSLVGDYGYTF
TRBD1	few	TRBV5-1	TRBJ2-7	TGCGCCAGCCGAAAAACCGTCGGGACAGGGGCCTACGAGCAGTACTTC	CASRKTVGTGAYEQYF
TRBD1	few	TRBV9	TRBJ2-7	TGTGCCAGCAGCGAGAGACAGGGACAGGCCCACGAGCAGTACTTC	CASSERQGQAHEQYF
TRBD1	few	TRBV27	TRBJ1-2	TGTGCCAGCAGTGTAGACAGGGCCGCTAACTATGGCTACACCTTC	CASSVDRAANYGYTF